The clone carrying this T cell receptor (beta chain) came up a few times. Its specificity is not known. Primed by a sample-barcoded 5' primer and a J-beta primer mix, a second PCR proceeded for about 6 to 11 cycles. In TCRdb, the 5' RACE reads were re-called with MiXCR into one record per CDR3 protein. The data hold 1,100,000 or so distinct CDR3 sequences, with more than 40% observed a single time. These data originate in a study of blood T cells in healthy people across ages. Study-wide results and caveats: Not knowing donor CMV status may have confounded expanded clonotype changes. Higher diversity and more naive CD4+ cells were features of long-lived donors, compared to aged donors.

Each donor had around 11 milliliters of peripheral blood drawn. The CDR3 contains 15 residues. The germline gives CDR1 SGHTA, CDR2 FQGNSA. Between the trimmed V and J ends, which lost 7 bases and 4 bases, there was a span of 16 bases. The receptor's source is a woman in her fifties or sixties in good health. Sequencing input: blood. The gene calls are TRBV7-2 and TRBJ2-2; D is unresolved. The CDR3 is CASTGVQSGTGELFF. The CDR3 nucleotides read TGTGCCAGCACCGGAGTTCAGTCGGGCACCGGGGAGCTGTTTTTT.